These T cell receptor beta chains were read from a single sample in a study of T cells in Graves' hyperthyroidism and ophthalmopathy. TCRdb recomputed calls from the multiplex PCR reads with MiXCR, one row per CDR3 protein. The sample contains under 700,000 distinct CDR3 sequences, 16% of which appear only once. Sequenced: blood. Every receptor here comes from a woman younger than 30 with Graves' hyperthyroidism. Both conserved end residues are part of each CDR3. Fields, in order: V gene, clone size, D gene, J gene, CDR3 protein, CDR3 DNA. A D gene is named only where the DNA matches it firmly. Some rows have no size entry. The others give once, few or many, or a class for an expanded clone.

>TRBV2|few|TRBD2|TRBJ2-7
CASKSSGSSYEQYF
TGTGCCAGCAAGTCCAGCGGGAGCTCCTACGAGCAGTACTTC
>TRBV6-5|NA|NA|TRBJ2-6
CASSYRNNVLTF
TGTGCCAGCAGTTACAGAAACAACGTCCTGACTTTC
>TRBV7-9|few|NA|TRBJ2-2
CASSLRGDTGELFF
TGTGCCAGCAGCTTAAGGGGTGACACCGGGGAGCTGTTTTTT
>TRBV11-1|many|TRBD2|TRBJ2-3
CASSFTSGSADTQYF
TGTGCCAGCAGCTTTACTAGCGGGTCGGCAGATACGCAGTATTTT
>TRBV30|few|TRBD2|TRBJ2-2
CAWSVTSGKRPGELFF
TGTGCCTGGAGTGTAACTAGCGGAAAGAGGCCCGGGGAGCTGTTTTTT
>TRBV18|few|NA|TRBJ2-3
CASSPRQPDTQYF
TGTGCCAGCTCACCGAGACAACCGGATACGCAGTATTTT
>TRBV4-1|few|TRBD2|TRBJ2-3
CASSQVSSGRDTQYF
TGCGCCAGCAGCCAAGTTTCCAGCGGGAGAGATACGCAGTATTTT
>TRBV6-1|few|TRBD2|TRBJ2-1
CASTPAGGTYNEQFF
TGTGCCAGCACCCCAGCGGGAGGCACCTACAATGAGCAGTTCTTC
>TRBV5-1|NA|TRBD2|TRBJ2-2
CASSVLAGPGELFF
TGCGCCAGCAGCGTACTAGCGGGACCCGGGGAGCTGTTTTTT
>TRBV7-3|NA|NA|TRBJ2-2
CASSLAGTAPNTGELFF
TGTGCCAGCAGCTTAGCCGGGACGGCACCGAACACCGGGGAGCTGTTTTTT
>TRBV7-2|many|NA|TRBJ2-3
CASSSKGGPGTDTQYF
TGTGCCAGCAGCTCTAAAGGCGGGCCAGGCACAGATACGCAGTATTTT
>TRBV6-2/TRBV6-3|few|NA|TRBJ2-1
CASSYPRGSGLNNEQFF
TGTGCCAGCAGTTACCCCCGGGGTTCGGGCTTGAACAATGAGCAGTTCTTC
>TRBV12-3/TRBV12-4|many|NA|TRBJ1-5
CASSRDPDQPQHF
TGTGCCAGCAGCAGGGACCCGGACCAGCCCCAGCATTTT
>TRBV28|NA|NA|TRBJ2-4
CASSSSGSQVENIQYF
TGTGCCAGCAGTTCCTCCGGTTCCCAGGTTGAAAACATTCAGTACTTC
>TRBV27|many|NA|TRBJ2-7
CASSFVAGRSYEQYF
TGTGCCAGCAGTTTTGTGGCAGGGAGGTCCTACGAGCAGTACTTC
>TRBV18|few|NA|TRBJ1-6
CASSPETVYNSPLHF
TGTGCCAGCTCACCGGAGACGGTCTATAATTCACCCCTCCACTTT
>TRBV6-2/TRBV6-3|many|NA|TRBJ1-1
CASTDPPGLTEAFF
TGTGCCAGCACCGACCCGCCGGGACTGACTGAAGCTTTCTTT